This entry lists 17 T cell receptor beta chains sequenced from one sample in a study of blood T cell repertoires in COVID-19 (dated by TCRdb to the early 2020s). The library came from the immunoSEQ multiplex PCR assay. TCRdb re-hosts the immuneACCESS table, in-frame sequences only. Its copies lack some clones; in the studies checked, an unresolved V gene accounts for under half of them, and the cause for the rest is not known. Recorded for this sample are some 70,000 clones; around 93% of them occurred a single time. The top ten hold 5.5% to 8% of the sample. Material: peripheral blood. These receptors came from a human donor in a cohort sampled during active COVID-19.

The chain employs TRBV4-1 and TRBJ2-1; D possibly corresponds to TRBD2 (6 bases). Germline CDR1 and CDR2: MGHRA and YSYEKL. The V end was cut by 3 bases, the J end by 2 bases, with 14 bases between. There are 16 residues in the CDR3. The DNA of the CDR3 is TGCGCCAGCAGCCATCCGGGACTTGAAGCCTACAATGAGCAGTTCTTC. It translates to CASSHPGLEAYNEQFF.

The chain has TRBV28 and TRBJ2-4, with 13 positions matching TRBD2. The CDR3 consists of 17 residues. The germline V gene has CDR1 MDHEN and CDR2 SYDVKM. The V gene end was trimmed by 6 bases and the J gene end by 6 bases; junction bases not matched to a gene: 11. The CDR3 nucleotides are TGTGCCAGCAGCCCCTCCGGGACTAGCGGGAAACGAAACATTCAGTACTTC. This encodes CASSPSGTSGKRNIQYF.

The rearrangement joins TRBV20-1 to TRBJ2-5, with 11 bases that match TRBD1. V shed 3 bases, J shed 5 bases, and the junction held 8 bases outside the gene matches. CDR3 length: 15 amino acids. Germline CDR1 and CDR2: DFQATT and SNEGSKA (reference sequence). CDR3 sequence: CSASRRDRGIETQYF. CDR3 DNA: TGCAGTGCTAGTCGCCGGGACAGGGGGATTGAGACCCAGTACTTC.

The CDR3 DNA sequence: TGTGCCACCAGTCCGGACAGGGGGTTTAACACCATATATTTT. Amino acids: CATSPDRGFNTIYF. The chain has TRBV15 and TRBJ1-3; 10 positions match TRBD1. Trimming at V came to 6 bases and at J to 7 bases, leaving 6 bases not matched to a gene. This CDR3 spans 14 amino acids. Germline CDR1 LNHNV, CDR2 YYDKDF (reference sequence).

The J gene is TRBJ1-2, the V gene TRBV5-4; 10 bases are a match to TRBD1. V lost 5 bases to trimming and J lost 1 base; unmatched junction nucleotides: 8. CDR3 length: 16 amino acids. CDR1 is SGHNT, CDR2 YYREEE, per germline (reference sequence). The CDR3 bases are TGTGCCAGCAGGACCGGGACAGGGGCAATTAACTATGGCTACACCTTC. Translation: CASRTGTGAINYGYTF.

The chain joins TRBV10-1 to TRBJ2-7; TRBD1 matches at 8 bases. This CDR3 has 14 amino acids. Germline values: CDR1 WNHNN, CDR2 SYGVQD (reference sequence). V shed 8 bases and J 3 bases; nucleotides not matched to a gene: 9. CDR3: CASSNRDRIYEQYF. The CDR3 bases are TGCGCCAGCTCTAACCGGGACAGGATCTACGAGCAGTACTTC.

The rearrangement links TRBV19 to TRBJ2-5; tentatively, D is TRBD1 (5 bases). The CDR3 consists of 16 residues. Between the trimmed V and J ends, which lost 6 bases and 1 base, there was a span of 18 bases. CDR1 is LNHDA and CDR2 is SQIVND in the germline V gene (reference sequence). CDR3 residues: CASRRWGLGLQETQYF. The DNA of the CDR3 is TGTGCCAGTAGAAGATGGGGATTGGGGCTCCAAGAGACCCAGTACTTC. Full variable domain (outside the CDR3, taken from reference TRBV19 and TRBJ2-5): DGGITQSPKYLFRKEGQNVTLSCEQNLNHDAMYWYRQDPGQGLRLIYYSQIVNDFQKGDIAEGYSVSREKKESFPLTVTSAQKNPTAFYLCASRRWGLGLQETQYFGPGTRLLVL.

In its sample, this clone was seen once. J is TRBJ2-3 and V is TRBV27, with D possibly matching TRBD2 (7 bases). The CDR3 has 14 residues. The V and J ends lost 6 bases and 7 bases respectively, with 17 bases between them. The germline gives CDR1 MNHEY, CDR2 SMNVEV (reference sequence). CDR3 DNA sequence: TGTGCCAGCAGGGGACTGGGGGGGCGGTATACGCAGTATTTT. It yields the protein CASRGLGGRYTQYF.

The chain couples TRBV6-4 to TRBJ1-2; a possible D gene is TRBD1 (5 bases). The germline V and J ends were trimmed by 6 bases and 4 bases, with 15 bases remaining between them. Germline V gives CDR1 MRHNA, CDR2 SNTAGT. The CDR3 sequence is 14 residues long. The CDR3 sequence is CASSSGRGPYGYTF. CDR3 DNA sequence: TGTGCCAGCAGCTCTGGAAGGGGCCCCTATGGCTACACCTTC.

This clone appeared a few times. The CDR3 is CASSDRGPTEAFF. The CDR3 bases are TGTGCCAGCAGTGACAGGGGGCCTACTGAAGCTTTCTTT. The rearrangement links TRBV12-3 or TRBV12-4 to TRBJ1-1; 10 nucleotides match TRBD1. With V trimmed by 5 bases and J by 5 bases, 2 bases remained unmatched. The CDR3 covers 13 residues.

The rearrangement links TRBV6-5 to TRBJ2-1; a possible D gene is TRBD2 (7 bases). Germline CDR1 MNHEY, CDR2 SVGAGI. This CDR3 contains 15 residues. Trimming removed 7 bases from V and 6 bases from J, with 19 bases in between. CDR3 residues: CASIAAGAPVNEQFF. In DNA form, the CDR3 reads TGTGCCAGCATCGCGGCGGGGGCGCCCGTCAATGAGCAGTTCTTC.

CDR3: CASSLVQGALGYTF. For the CDR3, the DNA is TGTGCCAGCAGCTTGGTACAGGGGGCGCTTGGCTACACCTTC. J is TRBJ1-2 and V is TRBV5-6; TRBD1 aligns across 9 bases. There are 14 residues in the CDR3. Trimming removed 0 bases from V and 7 bases from J; junction bases left unmatched: 4. Germline V gene sequence: CDR1 SGHDT, CDR2 YYEEEE. The entire variable domain, with the rest obtained from reference TRBV5-6 and TRBJ1-2, is as follows: DAGVTQSPTHLIKTRGQQVTLRCSPKSGHDTVSWYQQALGQGPQFIFQYYEEEERQRGNFPDRFSGHQFPNYSSELNVNALLLGDSALYLCASSLVQGALGYTFGSGTRLTVV.

This chain uses TRBV19 with TRBJ1-1; 8 positions agree with TRBD1. CDR1 is LNHDA, CDR2 SQIVND, per germline (reference sequence). The length of the CDR3 is 12 residues. V lost 4 bases and J lost 8; bases outside the gene matches: 3. This chain's CDR3 is CASSRRQGEAFF. CDR3 DNA sequence: TGTGCCAGTAGTAGAAGACAGGGGGAAGCTTTCTTT.

The chain employs TRBV7-5 and TRBJ2-7; TRBD1 reflects the table's D call only, with no check against the DNA. TRBV7-5 is a listed pseudogene. The CDR3 consists of 16 residues. In DNA form, the CDR3 reads TGTGCCAGAAGCCTGCAGACACCGGGACAGGACTACGAGCAGTACTTC. As protein: CARSLQTPGQDYEQYF.

Only a few counts were recorded for this clone. The chain is built from TRBV28 and TRBJ1-2, with D tentatively TRBD1 (5 bases). Germline V lookup: CDR1 MDHEN, CDR2 SYDVKM. Trimming stripped 6 bases from V and 4 bases from J, with 18 bases between. The CDR3 length is 15 residues. This CDR3 reads CASSPTDPTFYGYTF. The DNA of the CDR3 is TGTGCCAGCAGCCCGACAGACCCAACATTCTATGGCTACACCTTC.

The rearrangement links TRBV4-3 to TRBJ1-2; 7 bases line up with TRBD1. The CDR3 is 16 residues long. Germline CDR1 reads LGHNA; CDR2 reads YSLEER. V lost 5 bases and J lost 8; bases outside the gene matches: 17. CDR3 in DNA: TGCGCCAGCAGCACCCGACAGGGTTGGGATCGGGGCGGCTACACCTTC. Translating gives CASSTRQGWDRGGYTF.

The gene calls are TRBV25-1 and TRBJ1-5, with TRBD1 matching 7 bases. CDR1 MGHDK and CDR2 SYGVNS come from the germline V gene. Germline trimming cut 1 base from V and 1 base from J; bases unmatched to any gene: 1. CDR3 length: 15 amino acids. CDR3 region: CASSESGQSNQPQHF. CDR3 coding DNA: TGTGCCAGCAGTGAATCGGGACAGAGCAATCAGCCCCAGCATTTT.